These T cell receptor beta chains were read from a single sample in a study of T cells in Graves' hyperthyroidism and ophthalmopathy. TCRdb re-analysed the multiplex PCR reads in MiXCR, keeping a single row per CDR3 protein. The sample contains more than 500,000 distinct CDR3 sequences, 14% of which appear only once. Source material: blood. These receptors were taken from a woman in her thirties or forties with Graves' hyperthyroidism. CDR3s include the opening cysteine and the closing phenylalanine or tryptophan. Each record gives: J gene, V gene, CDR3 protein.

>TRBJ1-6|TRBV3-1
CASSQAGTGVGSPLHF
>TRBJ2-1|TRBV28
CASSLSLGGPAFF
>TRBJ1-1|TRBV7-2
CASSTPVHGDRGLDTEAFF
>TRBJ1-5|TRBV30
CAWSTGGGRSNQPQHF
>TRBJ2-3|TRBV9
CASSLEGLAGSDTQYF
>TRBJ2-1|TRBV2
CAGDSGSGSYNEQFF
>TRBJ2-1|TRBV7-3
CASSPVGGLAGYNEQFF
>TRBJ2-7|TRBV28
CATKKQYVGEQYF
>TRBJ1-2|TRBV12-5
CASGPGFSYTF
>TRBJ1-4|TRBV12-3/TRBV12-4
CASSFTSGRKLFF
>TRBJ1-6|TRBV28
CASSLGLSSYNSPLHF
>TRBJ2-1|TRBV2
CASSPRTSGDHNEQFF
>TRBJ2-3|TRBV5-8
CASSLEYADTQYF
>TRBJ2-2|TRBV2
CASRPDAGVSGELFF
>TRBJ2-5|TRBV30
CAWTGGQETQYF
>TRBJ2-3|TRBV18
CASSWDRADTQYF
>TRBJ2-1|TRBV7-9
CASSTGLARFNEQFF
>TRBJ1-1|TRBV6-1
CASVRQGLNTEAFF
>TRBJ1-1|TRBV19
CASRRRDGGSLNTEAFF
>TRBJ2-7|TRBV27
CASSPNPGLAAYEQYF
>TRBJ2-3|TRBV14
CASSQGYVDTDTQYF
>TRBJ2-3|TRBV15
CATSSLRGGRRGTDTQYF
>TRBJ2-7|TRBV12-3/TRBV12-4
CASTPGATYEQYF
>TRBJ1-1|TRBV28
CASSIQGGRAEAFF
>TRBJ2-2|TRBV25-1
CASSLTGTGAGELFF
>TRBJ2-1|TRBV24-1
CATSDSPRGSNEQFF
>TRBJ1-1|TRBV5-1
CASTKQSRVNTEAFF